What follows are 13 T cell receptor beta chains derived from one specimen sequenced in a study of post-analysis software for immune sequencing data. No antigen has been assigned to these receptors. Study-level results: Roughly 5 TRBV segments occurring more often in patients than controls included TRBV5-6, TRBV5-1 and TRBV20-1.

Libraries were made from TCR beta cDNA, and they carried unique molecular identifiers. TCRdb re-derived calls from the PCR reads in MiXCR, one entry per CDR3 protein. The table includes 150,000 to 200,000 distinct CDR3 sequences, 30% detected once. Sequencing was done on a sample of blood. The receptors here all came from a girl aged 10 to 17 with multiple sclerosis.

CDR3 in amino acids: CASRGAEYEQYF. The CDR3 DNA follows: TGTGCCAGCAGGGGGGCAGAGTACGAGCAGTACTTC. The chain links TRBV7-2 to TRBJ2-4; a possible D gene is TRBD1 (6 bases). TRBJ2-7 matches the DNA end more closely, so the J call is doubtful. The CDR3 length is 12 residues. Germline CDR1 reads SGHTA; CDR2 reads FQGNSA.

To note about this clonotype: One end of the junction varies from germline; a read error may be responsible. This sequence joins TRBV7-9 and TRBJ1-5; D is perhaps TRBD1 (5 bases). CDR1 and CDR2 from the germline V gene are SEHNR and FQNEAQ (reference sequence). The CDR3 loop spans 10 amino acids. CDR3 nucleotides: TGTTCCAGCCAGGGACAGCCCCAGCATTTT. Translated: CSSQGQPQHF.

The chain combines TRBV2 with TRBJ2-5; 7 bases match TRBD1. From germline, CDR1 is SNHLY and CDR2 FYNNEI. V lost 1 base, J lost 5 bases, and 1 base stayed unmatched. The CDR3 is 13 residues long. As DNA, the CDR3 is TGTGCCAGCAGTGAAGTCAGGGGGGAGACCCAGTACTTC. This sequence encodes CASSEVRGETQYF.

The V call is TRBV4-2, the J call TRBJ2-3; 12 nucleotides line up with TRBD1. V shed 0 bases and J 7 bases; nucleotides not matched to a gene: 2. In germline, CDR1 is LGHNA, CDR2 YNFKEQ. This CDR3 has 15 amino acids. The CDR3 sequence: CASSQEGQGANTQYF. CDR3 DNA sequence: TGTGCCAGCAGCCAAGAGGGACAGGGGGCAAATACGCAGTATTTT.

CDR3: CASSLDGAGWEGTQYF. CDR3 coding DNA: TGCGCCAGCAGCTTGGATGGGGCAGGGTGGGAAGGGACCCAGTACTTC. The genes are TRBV5-1 and TRBJ2-4; tentative D call: TRBD1 (5 bases). Gene TRBJ2-5 matches the end of the DNA better, so the J call may be wrong. In germline, CDR1 is SGHRS, CDR2 YFSETQ. The length of the CDR3 is 16 residues.

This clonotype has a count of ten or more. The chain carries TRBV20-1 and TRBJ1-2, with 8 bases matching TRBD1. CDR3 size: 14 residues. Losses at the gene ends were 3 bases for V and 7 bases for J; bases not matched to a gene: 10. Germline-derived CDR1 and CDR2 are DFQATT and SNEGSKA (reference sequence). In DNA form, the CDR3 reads TGCAGTGCTAGCCAATCAGGGGGCGGCACTGGCTACACCTTC. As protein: CSASQSGGGTGYTF.

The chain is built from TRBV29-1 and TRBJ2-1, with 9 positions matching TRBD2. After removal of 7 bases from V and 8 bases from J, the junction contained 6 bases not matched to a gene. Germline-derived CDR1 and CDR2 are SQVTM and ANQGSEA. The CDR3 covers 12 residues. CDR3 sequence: CSGGLAYDEQFF. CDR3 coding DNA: TGCAGCGGTGGACTAGCGTACGATGAGCAGTTCTTC.

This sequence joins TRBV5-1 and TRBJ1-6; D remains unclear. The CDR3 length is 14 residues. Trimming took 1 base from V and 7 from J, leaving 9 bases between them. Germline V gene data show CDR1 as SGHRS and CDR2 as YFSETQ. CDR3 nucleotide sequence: TGCGCCAGCAGCTTGCCCCCACGGAATTCACCCCTCCACTTT. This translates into CASSLPPRNSPLHF.

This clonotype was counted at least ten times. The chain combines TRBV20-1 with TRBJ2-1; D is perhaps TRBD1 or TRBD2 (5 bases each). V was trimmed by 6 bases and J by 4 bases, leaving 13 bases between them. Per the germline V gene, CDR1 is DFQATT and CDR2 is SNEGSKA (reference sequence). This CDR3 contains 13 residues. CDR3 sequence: CSAGRVPYNEQFF. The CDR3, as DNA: TGCAGTGCGGGGCGGGTACCTTACAATGAGCAGTTCTTC.

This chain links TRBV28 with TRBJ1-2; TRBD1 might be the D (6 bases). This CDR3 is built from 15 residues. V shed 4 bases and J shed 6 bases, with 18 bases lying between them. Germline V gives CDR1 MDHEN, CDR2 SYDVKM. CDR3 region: CASSSPGAGMDGYTF. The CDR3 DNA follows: TGTGCCAGCAGTTCCCCAGGGGCTGGTATGGATGGCTACACCTTC.

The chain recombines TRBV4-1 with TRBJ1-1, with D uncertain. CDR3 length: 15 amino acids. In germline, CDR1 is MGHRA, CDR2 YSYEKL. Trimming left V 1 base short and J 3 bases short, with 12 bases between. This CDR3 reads CASSQVGGLDTEAFF. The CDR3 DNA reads TGCGCCAGCAGCCAAGTGGGAGGGCTGGACACTGAAGCTTTCTTT.

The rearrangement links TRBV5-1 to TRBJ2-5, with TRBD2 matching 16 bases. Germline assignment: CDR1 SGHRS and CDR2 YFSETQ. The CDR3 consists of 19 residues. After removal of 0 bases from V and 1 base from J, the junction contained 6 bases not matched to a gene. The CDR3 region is CASSLELGTSGRVQETQYF. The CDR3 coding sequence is TGCGCCAGCAGCTTGGAACTCGGGACTAGCGGGAGGGTCCAAGAGACCCAGTACTTC. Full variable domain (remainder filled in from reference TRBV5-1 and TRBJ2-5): KAGVTQTPRYLIKTRGQQVTLSCSPISGHRSVSWYQQTPGQGLQFLFEYFSETQRNKGNFPGRFSGRQFSNSRSEMNVSTLELGDSALYLCASSLELGTSGRVQETQYFGPGTRLLVL.

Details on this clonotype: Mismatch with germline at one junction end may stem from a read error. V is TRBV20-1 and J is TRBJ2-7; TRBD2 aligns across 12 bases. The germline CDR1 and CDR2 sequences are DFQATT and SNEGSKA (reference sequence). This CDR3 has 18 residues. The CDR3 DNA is TGCAATGCTAGAGATCCGCTAGCGGGAGGGGAAGGAACCTACGAGCAGTACTTC. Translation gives CNARDPLAGGEGTYEQYF.